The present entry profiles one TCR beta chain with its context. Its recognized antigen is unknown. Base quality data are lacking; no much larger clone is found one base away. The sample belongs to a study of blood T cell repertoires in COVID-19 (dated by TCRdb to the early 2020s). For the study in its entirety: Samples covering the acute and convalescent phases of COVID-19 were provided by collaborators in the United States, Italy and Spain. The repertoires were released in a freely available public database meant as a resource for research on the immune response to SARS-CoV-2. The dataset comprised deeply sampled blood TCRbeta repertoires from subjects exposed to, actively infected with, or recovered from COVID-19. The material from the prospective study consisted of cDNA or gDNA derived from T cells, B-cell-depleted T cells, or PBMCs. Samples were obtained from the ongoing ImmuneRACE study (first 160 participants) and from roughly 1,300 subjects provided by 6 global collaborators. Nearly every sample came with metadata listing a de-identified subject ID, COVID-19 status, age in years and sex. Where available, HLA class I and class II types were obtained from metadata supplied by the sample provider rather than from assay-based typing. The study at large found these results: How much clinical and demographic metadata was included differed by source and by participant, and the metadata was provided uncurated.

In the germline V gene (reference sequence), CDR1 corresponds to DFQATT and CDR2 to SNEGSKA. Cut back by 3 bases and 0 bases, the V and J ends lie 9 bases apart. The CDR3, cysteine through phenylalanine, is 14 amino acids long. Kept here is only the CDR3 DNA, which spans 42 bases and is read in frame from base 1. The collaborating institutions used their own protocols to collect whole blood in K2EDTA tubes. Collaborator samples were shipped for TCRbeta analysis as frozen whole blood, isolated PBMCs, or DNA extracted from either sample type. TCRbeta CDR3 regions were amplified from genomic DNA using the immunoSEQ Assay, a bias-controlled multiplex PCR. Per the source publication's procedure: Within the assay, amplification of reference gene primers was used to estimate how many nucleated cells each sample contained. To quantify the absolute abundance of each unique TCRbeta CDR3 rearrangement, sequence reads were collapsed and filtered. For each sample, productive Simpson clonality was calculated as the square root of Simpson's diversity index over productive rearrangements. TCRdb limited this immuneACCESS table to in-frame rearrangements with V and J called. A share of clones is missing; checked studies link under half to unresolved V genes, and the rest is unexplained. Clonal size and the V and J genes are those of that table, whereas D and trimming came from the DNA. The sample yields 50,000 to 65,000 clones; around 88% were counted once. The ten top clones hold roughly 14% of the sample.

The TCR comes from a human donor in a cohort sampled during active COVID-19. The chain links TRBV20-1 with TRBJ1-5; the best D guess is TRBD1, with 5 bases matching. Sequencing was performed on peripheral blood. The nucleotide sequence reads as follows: TGCAGTGCTAGTCACAGGATTAGCAATCAGCCCCAGCATTTT. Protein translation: CSASHRISNQPQHF.